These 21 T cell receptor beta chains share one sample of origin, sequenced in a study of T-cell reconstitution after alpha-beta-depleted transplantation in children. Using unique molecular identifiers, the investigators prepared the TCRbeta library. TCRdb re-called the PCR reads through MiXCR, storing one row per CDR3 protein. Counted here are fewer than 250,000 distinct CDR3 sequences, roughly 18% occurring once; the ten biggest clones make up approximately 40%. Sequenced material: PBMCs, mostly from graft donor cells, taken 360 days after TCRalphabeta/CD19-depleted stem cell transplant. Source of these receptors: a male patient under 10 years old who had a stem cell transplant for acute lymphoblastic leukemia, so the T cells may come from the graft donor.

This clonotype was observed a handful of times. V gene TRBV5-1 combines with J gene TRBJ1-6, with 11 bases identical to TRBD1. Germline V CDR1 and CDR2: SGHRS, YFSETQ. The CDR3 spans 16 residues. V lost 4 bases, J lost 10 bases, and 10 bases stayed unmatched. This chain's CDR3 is CASSRTGGEMKSPLHF. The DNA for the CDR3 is TGCGCCAGCAGCAGGACAGGGGGCGAGATGAAATCACCCCTCCACTTT.

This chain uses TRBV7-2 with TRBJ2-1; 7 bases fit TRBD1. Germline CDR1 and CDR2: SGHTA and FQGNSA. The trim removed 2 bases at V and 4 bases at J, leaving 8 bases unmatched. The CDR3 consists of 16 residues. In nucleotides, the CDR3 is TGTGCCAGCAGCTTACACGCGACAGGGAATTACAATGAGCAGTTCTTC. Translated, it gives CASSLHATGNYNEQFF. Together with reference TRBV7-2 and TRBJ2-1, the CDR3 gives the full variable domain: GAGVSQSPSNKVTEKGKDVELRCDPISGHTALYWYRQSLGQGLEFLIYFQGNSAPDKSGLPSDRFSAERTGGSVSTLTIQRTQQEDSAVYLCASSLHATGNYNEQFFGPGTRLTVL.

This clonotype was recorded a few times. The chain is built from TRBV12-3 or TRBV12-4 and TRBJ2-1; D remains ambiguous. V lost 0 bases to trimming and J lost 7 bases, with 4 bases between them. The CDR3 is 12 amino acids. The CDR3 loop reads CASSLAWNEQFF. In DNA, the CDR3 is TGTGCCAGCAGTTTAGCATGGAATGAGCAGTTCTTC.

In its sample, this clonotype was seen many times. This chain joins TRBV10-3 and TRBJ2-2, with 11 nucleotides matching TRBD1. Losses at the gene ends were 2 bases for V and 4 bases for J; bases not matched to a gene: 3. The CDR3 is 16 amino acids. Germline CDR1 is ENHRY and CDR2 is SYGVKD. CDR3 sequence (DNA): TGTGCCATCAGTGAGGGGACAGGGGGAGTCACCGGGGAGCTGTTTTTT. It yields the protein CAISEGTGGVTGELFF.

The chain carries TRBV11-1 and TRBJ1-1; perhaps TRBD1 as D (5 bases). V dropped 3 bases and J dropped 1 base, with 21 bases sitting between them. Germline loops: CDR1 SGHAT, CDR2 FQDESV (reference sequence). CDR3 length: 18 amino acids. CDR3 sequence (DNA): TGTGCCAGCAGCTTCCCGTGGTCAGGGTTAAAACGGAACACTGAAGCTTTCTTT. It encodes CASSFPWSGLKRNTEAFF.

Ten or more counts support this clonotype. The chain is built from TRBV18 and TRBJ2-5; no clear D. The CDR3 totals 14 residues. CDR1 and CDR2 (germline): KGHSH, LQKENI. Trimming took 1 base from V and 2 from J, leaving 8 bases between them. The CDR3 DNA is TGTGCCAGCTCACCACAGTCCGGGCAAGAGACCCAGTACTTC. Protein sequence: CASSPQSGQETQYF.

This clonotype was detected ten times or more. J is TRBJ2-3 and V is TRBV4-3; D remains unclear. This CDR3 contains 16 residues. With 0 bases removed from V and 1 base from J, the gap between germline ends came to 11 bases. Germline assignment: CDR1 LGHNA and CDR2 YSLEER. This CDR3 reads CASSQDLTFGTDTQYF. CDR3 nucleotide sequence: TGCGCCAGCAGCCAAGATCTCACATTCGGCACAGATACGCAGTATTTT.

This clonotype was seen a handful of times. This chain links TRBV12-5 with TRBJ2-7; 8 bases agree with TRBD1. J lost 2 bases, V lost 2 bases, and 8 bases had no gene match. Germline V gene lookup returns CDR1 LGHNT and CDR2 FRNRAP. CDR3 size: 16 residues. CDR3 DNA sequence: TGTGCTAGTGGTTTGCCTCCGGGACAGGCGACCTACGAGCAGTACTTC. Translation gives CASGLPPGQATYEQYF.

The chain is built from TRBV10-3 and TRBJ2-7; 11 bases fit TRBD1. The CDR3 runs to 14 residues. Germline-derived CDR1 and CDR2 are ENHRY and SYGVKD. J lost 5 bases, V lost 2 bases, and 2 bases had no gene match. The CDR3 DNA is TGTGCCATCAGTGAGCCGGGACAGGGGGACGAGCAGTACTTC. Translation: CAISEPGQGDEQYF.

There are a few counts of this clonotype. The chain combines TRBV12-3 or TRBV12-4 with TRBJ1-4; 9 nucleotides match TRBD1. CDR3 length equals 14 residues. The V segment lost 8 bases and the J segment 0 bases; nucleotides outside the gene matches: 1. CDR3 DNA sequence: TGTGCCAGCGGGGACAGGGCAACTAATGAAAAACTGTTTTTT. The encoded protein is CASGDRATNEKLFF.

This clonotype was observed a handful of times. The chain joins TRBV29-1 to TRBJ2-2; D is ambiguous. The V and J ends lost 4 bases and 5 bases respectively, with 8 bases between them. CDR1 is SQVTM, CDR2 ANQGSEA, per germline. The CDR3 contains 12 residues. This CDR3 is CSVVSQTGELFF. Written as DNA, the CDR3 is TGCAGCGTTGTAAGTCAAACCGGGGAGCTGTTTTTT.

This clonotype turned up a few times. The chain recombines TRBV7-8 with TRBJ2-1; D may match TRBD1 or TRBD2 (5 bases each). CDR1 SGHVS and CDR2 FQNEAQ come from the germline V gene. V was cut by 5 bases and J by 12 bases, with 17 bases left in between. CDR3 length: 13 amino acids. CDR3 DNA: TGTGCCAGCAGCCCGCCGGGGCCCAGAAGGCAGTTCTTC. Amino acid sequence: CASSPPGPRRQFF.

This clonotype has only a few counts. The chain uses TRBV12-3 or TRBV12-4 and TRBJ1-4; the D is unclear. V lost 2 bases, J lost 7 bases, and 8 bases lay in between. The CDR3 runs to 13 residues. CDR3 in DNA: TGTGCCAGCAGTTTACGAAAGAGTGAAAAACTGTTTTTT. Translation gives CASSLRKSEKLFF.

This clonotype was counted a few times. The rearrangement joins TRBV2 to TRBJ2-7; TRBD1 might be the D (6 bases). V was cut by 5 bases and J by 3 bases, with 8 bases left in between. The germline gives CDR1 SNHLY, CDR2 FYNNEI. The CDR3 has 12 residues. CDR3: CASSTGIYEQYF. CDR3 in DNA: TGTGCCAGCAGTACAGGGATCTACGAGCAGTACTTC.

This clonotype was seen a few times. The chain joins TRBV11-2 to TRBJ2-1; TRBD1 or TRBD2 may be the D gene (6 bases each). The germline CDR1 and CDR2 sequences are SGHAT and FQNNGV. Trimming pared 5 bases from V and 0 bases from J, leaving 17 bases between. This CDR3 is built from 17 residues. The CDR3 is CASSPSPRGHSYNEQFF. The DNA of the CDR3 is TGTGCCAGCAGCCCATCCCCTCGGGGGCACTCCTACAATGAGCAGTTCTTC.

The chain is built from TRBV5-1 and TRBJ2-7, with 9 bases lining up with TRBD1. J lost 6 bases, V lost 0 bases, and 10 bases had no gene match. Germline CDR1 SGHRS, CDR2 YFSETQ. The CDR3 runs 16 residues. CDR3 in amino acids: CASSLGTGTGSGEQYF. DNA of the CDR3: TGCGCCAGCAGCTTGGGTACCGGGACAGGGAGTGGCGAGCAGTACTTC.

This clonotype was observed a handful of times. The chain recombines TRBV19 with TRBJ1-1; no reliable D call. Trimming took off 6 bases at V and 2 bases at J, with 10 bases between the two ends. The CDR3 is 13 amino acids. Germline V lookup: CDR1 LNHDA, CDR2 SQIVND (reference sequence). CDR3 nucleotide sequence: TGTGCCAGTAGGCCACTGGTAAACACTGAAGCTTTCTTT. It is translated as CASRPLVNTEAFF.

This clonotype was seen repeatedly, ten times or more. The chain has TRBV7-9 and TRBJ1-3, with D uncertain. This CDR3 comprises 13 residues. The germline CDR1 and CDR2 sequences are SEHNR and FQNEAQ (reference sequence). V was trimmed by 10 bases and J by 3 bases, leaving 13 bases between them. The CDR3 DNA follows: TGTGCCACCGGGCGGGGAGTTGGAAACACCATATATTTT. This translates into CATGRGVGNTIYF.

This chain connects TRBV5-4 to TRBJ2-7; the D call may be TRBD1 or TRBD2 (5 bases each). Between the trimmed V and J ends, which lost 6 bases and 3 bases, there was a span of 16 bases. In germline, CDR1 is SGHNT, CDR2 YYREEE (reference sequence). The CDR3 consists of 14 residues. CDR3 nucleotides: TGTGCCAGCACCGTGGGGACGGCAAACTACGAGCAGTACTTC. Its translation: CASTVGTANYEQYF.

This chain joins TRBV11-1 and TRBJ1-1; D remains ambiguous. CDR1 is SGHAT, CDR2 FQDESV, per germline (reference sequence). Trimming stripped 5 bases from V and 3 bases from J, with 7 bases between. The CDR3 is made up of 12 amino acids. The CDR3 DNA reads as TGTGCCAGCAGCCCATCCCACACTGAAGCTTTCTTT. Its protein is CASSPSHTEAFF.

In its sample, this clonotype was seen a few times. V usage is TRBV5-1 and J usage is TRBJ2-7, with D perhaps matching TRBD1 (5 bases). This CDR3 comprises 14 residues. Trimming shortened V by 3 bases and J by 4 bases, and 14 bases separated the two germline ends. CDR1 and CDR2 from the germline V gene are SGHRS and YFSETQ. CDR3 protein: CASSWAPGAYEQYF. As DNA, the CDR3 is TGCGCCAGCAGCTGGGCCCCTGGGGCTTACGAGCAGTACTTC.